A single T cell receptor (beta chain) is shown here with its context. The sample originates from a study of cytomegalovirus exposure and HLA in healthy donors. The PCR employed 60 Vbeta primers together with 13 Jbeta primers. Assay: immunoSEQ multiplex PCR; the TCRdb copy retains only in-frame clones and omits some. The repertoire holds about 160,000 clones, with roughly 79% as singletons. The germline V gene encodes CDR1 LGHNA and CDR2 YNFKEQ. The J segment lost 0 bases and the V segment lost 3 bases, leaving 6 bases of the junction unmatched. The CDR3 extends over 17 amino acids. What was sequenced was PBMCs. The gene calls are TRBV4-2 and TRBJ1-3; 9 nucleotides match TRBD1. The source of this sequence is a woman aged 45-59 years in good health and CMV-seronegative. The CDR3 region has the DNA TGTGCCAGCAGCCATCCCGGACAGGGGAGCTCTGGAAACACCATATATTTT. This translates into CASSHPGQGSSGNTIYF.